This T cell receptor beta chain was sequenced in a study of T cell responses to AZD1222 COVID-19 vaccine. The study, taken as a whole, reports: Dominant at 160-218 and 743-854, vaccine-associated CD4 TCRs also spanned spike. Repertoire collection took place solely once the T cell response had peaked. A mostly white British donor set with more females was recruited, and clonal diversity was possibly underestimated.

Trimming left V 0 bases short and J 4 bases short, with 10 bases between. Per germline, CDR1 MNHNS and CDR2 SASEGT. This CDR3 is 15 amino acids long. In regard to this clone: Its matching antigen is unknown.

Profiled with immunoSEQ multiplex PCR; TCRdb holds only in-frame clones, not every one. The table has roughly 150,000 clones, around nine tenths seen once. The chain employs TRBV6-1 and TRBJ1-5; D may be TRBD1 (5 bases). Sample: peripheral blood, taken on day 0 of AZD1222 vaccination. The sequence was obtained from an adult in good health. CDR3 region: CASSEAARENQPQHF. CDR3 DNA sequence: TGTGCCAGCAGTGAAGCTGCCAGGGAGAATCAGCCCCAGCATTTT.